The 11 T cell receptor beta chains below all came from one sample that was sequenced in a study of T cell repertoires in cytomegalovirus infection. TCRdb analysed the reads with MiXCR anew, one entry per CDR3 protein. The table has 150,000 or so distinct CDR3 sequences, around 24% seen once; the top ten hold 9.5% to 12%. Sequenced input: PBMCs. The receptor source for this set is a human donor in good health (CMV status not recorded). Some clones in this sample may be carry-over from other donors' samples.

The chain uses TRBV28 and TRBJ2-6; the D gene is possibly TRBD1 (6 bases). The CDR3 totals 16 residues. From germline, CDR1 is MDHEN and CDR2 SYDVKM. The V end was cut by 3 bases, the J end by 3 bases, with 12 bases between. CDR3: CASSLAGDGGANVLTF. The DNA for the CDR3 is TGTGCCAGCAGTTTGGCAGGGGACGGTGGGGCCAACGTCCTGACTTTC.

About this clonotype itself: This sequence may be a read error, since a much larger clone differs from it by one base. The chain is built from TRBV2 and TRBJ2-7; D is unclear. The CDR3 runs to 14 residues. Per the germline V gene, CDR1 is SNHLY and CDR2 is FYNNEI. This CDR3 reads CTSSDTDFPYEQYF. The CDR3 DNA sequence: TGTACCAGCAGTGACACGGATTTTCCCTACGAGCAGTACTTC.

This rearrangement joins TRBV5-6 to TRBJ2-3; D uncertain. The V end was cut by 5 bases, the J end by 3 bases, with 13 bases between. This CDR3 contains 14 residues. Per the germline V gene, CDR1 is SGHDT and CDR2 is YYEEEE. CDR3 in DNA: TGTGCCAGCAGGGGGAAAATGTGGACAGATACGCAGTATTTT. Protein product: CASRGKMWTDTQYF.

This chain joins TRBV6-6 and TRBJ2-1; D gene uncertain. Germline V lookup: CDR1 MNHNY, CDR2 SVGAGI (reference sequence). Trimming took 7 bases from V and 5 from J, leaving 15 bases between them. The CDR3 has 14 amino acids. The CDR3 loop is CASKRTELNNEQFF. The DNA for the CDR3 is TGTGCCAGCAAAAGAACTGAACTCAACAATGAGCAGTTCTTC.

V and J are TRBV2 and TRBJ2-7; 7 bases fit TRBD2. J gave up 6 bases and V 5 bases, and 10 bases lay outside the gene matches. CDR3 length: 14 residues. Germline-derived CDR1 and CDR2 are SNHLY and FYNNEI. The CDR3 DNA reads as TGTGCCAGCAGTTTTAGCGGGCGGGGCGGCGAGCAGTACTTC. It translates to CASSFSGRGGEQYF.

The V gene is TRBV27, the J gene TRBJ1-1, with TRBD1 matching over 7 bases. Trimming cost V 1 base and J 11 bases; bases outside gene matches: 10. The CDR3 totals 14 residues. Germline V gene lookup returns CDR1 MNHEY and CDR2 SMNVEV (reference sequence). CDR3 protein: CASSLWGQPLSAFF. DNA for the CDR3: TGTGCCAGCAGTTTATGGGGACAGCCCTTGTCTGCTTTCTTT.

V and J are TRBV7-2 and TRBJ2-2; 10 bases fit TRBD2. Unmatched junction bases numbered 8, after V lost 7 bases and J lost 6 bases. CDR1 and CDR2 from the germline V gene are SGHTA and FQGNSA. The length of the CDR3 is 15 residues. CDR3 bases: TGTGCCAGCACCGGCGGACTAGCGGCAGCCGGGGAGCTGTTTTTT. Translation gives CASTGGLAAAGELFF.

This chain links TRBV5-1 with TRBJ2-1; 11 bases are a match to TRBD2. The CDR3 loop spans 16 amino acids. Trimming at V came to 0 bases and at J to 8 bases, leaving 7 bases not matched to a gene. The germline CDR1 and CDR2 sequences are SGHRS and YFSETQ. The CDR3 DNA reads TGCGCCAGCAGCTTGGGTAGCGGGGGGGCTCAGGATGAGCAGTTCTTC. Translated, it gives CASSLGSGGAQDEQFF.

This chain joins TRBV7-9 and TRBJ1-1; no definite D call. V shed 4 bases and J shed 3 bases, with 15 bases lying between them. This CDR3 is built from 15 residues. CDR1 SEHNR and CDR2 FQNEAQ come from the germline V gene (reference sequence). The CDR3 spells CASSYRGGSDTEAFF. The CDR3 nucleotides are TGTGCCAGCAGCTATCGGGGTGGGTCGGACACTGAAGCTTTCTTT.

This chain's CDR3 is CASKVGRNQPQHF. The DNA of the CDR3 is TGTGCCAGTAAGGTAGGCAGAAATCAGCCCCAGCATTTT. V and J are TRBV19 and TRBJ1-5, with no clear D. Trimming shortened V by 7 bases and J by 4 bases, and 11 bases separated the two germline ends. CDR1 is LNHDA, CDR2 SQIVND, per germline (reference sequence). CDR3 size: 13 residues.

This chain joins TRBV7-3 and TRBJ2-5; no definite D call. Trimming took 1 base from V and 2 from J, leaving 11 bases between them. Germline V gene lookup returns CDR1 SGHTA and CDR2 FQGTGA. The CDR3 contains 15 residues. CDR3 nucleotides: TGTGCCAGCAGCTTAATTGGCACTGAACAAGAGACCCAGTACTTC. This codes for CASSLIGTEQETQYF.